Described below is a single T cell receptor (beta chain) sequence and its context. Repertoires were generated with immunoSEQ multiplex PCR, while TCRdb's copy carries only in-frame clones and drops some. The data hold roughly 190,000 clones, with about 72% observed a single time. The data originate from a study of cytotoxic CD8 clonotypes in ibrutinib-treated CLL. Overall study context: Across the patients, 10 to 11 were relapsed/refractory, about 14 treatment-naive and approximately 18 IGHV unmutated.

The germline V and J ends were trimmed by 0 bases and 9 bases, with 9 bases remaining between them. The CDR3 contains 13 residues. Germline CDR1 MRHNA, CDR2 SNTAGT. The clonotype originates from a human donor with chronic lymphocytic leukemia. The sequenced sample was PBMCs, obtained after 24 months of ibrutinib treatment. V gene TRBV6-4 combines with J gene TRBJ2-1; weak D call: TRBD2 (6 bases). The CDR3 coding sequence is TGTGCCAGCAGTGACTCGAGGAGGGGTGAGCAGTTCTTC. Its translation: CASSDSRRGEQFF.